One and the same sample provided the 27 T cell receptor beta chains below, sequenced in a study of blood T cell repertoires in COVID-19. Method: immunoSEQ multiplex PCR; TCRdb's copy keeps in-frame clones and lacks some. The top ten clones hold approximately 8.2% of a sample with around 210,000 clones, about 90% of them seen once. The specimen was PBMCs or T cells enriched from blood (not recorded which). These receptors all come from a woman under 30 who had recovered from COVID-19.

The chain uses TRBV15 and TRBJ1-4; D not certain. Trimming took 4 bases from V and 0 from J, leaving 9 bases between them. Germline-derived CDR1 and CDR2 are LNHNV and YYDKDF (reference sequence). There are 15 residues in the CDR3. The CDR3 DNA is TGTGCCACCAGCACCCCAGAATCAACTAATGAAAAACTGTTTTTT. Protein: CATSTPESTNEKLFF.

This chain joins TRBV2 and TRBJ2-7, with D perhaps TRBD2 (5 bases). The CDR3 runs 13 residues. Trimming removed 5 bases at V and 5 bases at J, with 13 bases between. In germline, CDR1 is SNHLY, CDR2 FYNNEI. DNA of the CDR3: TGTGCCAGCAGTAGGGCGGAAGCGGACGAGCAGTACTTC. Protein sequence: CASSRAEADEQYF. Using reference TRBV2 and TRBJ2-7 for the parts outside the CDR3, the full variable domain is EPEVTQTPSHQVTQMGQEVILRCVPISNHLYFYWYRQILGQKVEFLVSFYNNEISEKSEIFDDQFSVERPDGSNFTLKIRSTKLEDSAMYFCASSRAEADEQYFGPGTRLTVT.

The V call is TRBV29-1, the J call TRBJ2-1; TRBD2 might be the D (7 bases). This CDR3 is 14 amino acids long. Germline CDR1 reads SQVTM; CDR2 reads ANQGSEA. Deletions cut 3 bases from V and 2 bases from J, with 11 bases between. CDR3 in amino acids: CSVDNGGPYNEQFF. Written as DNA, the CDR3 is TGCAGCGTTGATAACGGGGGGCCCTACAATGAGCAGTTCTTC.

A single count supports this clone. The J gene is TRBJ2-3, the V gene TRBV24-1, with TRBD1 matching over 7 bases. V shed 4 bases, J shed 3 bases, and the junction held 12 bases outside the gene matches. Germline values: CDR1 KGHDR, CDR2 SFDVKD. The CDR3 consists of 17 residues. The CDR3 nucleotides are TGTGCCACCAGTGAACCATCACAGGGGCCGTCGACAGATACGCAGTATTTT. This codes for CATSEPSQGPSTDTQYF.

The DNA for the CDR3 is TGTGCCAGCAGTTCGTCCTCAGCGGGGGGGGCCAAAAACATTCAGTACTTC. It translates to CASSSSSAGGAKNIQYF. The V gene is TRBV28, the J gene TRBJ2-4; 10 bases are a match to TRBD2. Germline CDR1 reads MDHEN; CDR2 reads SYDVKM. The CDR3 runs 17 residues. Losses at the gene ends were 4 bases for V and 1 base for J; bases not matched to a gene: 7.

This chain joins TRBV29-1 and TRBJ2-7; 10 nucleotides align to TRBD1. This CDR3 contains 13 residues. In germline, CDR1 is SQVTM, CDR2 ANQGSEA. The ends lost 4 bases at V and 3 bases at J; junction bases unmatched: 3. The CDR3 sequence is CSVGDRGNYEQYF. CDR3 DNA sequence: TGCAGCGTTGGGGACAGGGGTAACTACGAGCAGTACTTC.

J is TRBJ2-7 and V is TRBV6-1, with 9 bases fitting TRBD1. CDR3 size: 14 residues. From germline, CDR1 is MNHNS and CDR2 SASEGT. The trim removed 2 bases at V and 5 bases at J, leaving 4 bases unmatched. The CDR3 DNA reads as TGTGCCAGCAGTGAATGGGGGGACAGGGACGAGCAGTACTTC. The encoded protein is CASSEWGDRDEQYF.

This clone was counted only a few times. The CDR3 loop is CASSEAPTGGKGLFF. The DNA of the CDR3 is TGTGCCAGCAGTGAAGCCCCCACAGGGGGAAAGGGACTGTTTTTT. The gene calls are TRBV2 and TRBJ1-4; 8 bases agree with TRBD1. CDR3 length: 15 residues. V lost 0 bases and J lost 13; bases outside the gene matches: 10. CDR1 is SNHLY, CDR2 FYNNEI, per germline. Based on the CDR3 plus reference TRBV2 and TRBJ1-4, the full variable domain is EPEVTQTPSHQVTQMGQEVILRCVPISNHLYFYWYRQILGQKVEFLVSFYNNEISEKSEIFDDQFSVERPDGSNFTLKIRSTKLEDSAMYFCASSEAPTGGKGLFFGSGTQLSVL.

This chain connects TRBV6-1 to TRBJ1-2, with D unresolved. V was pared by 3 bases and J by 4 bases, with 6 bases between. The germline gives CDR1 MNHNS, CDR2 SASEGT. CDR3 length equals 12 residues. For the CDR3, the DNA is TGTGCCAGCAGTGACAACTCCTATGGCTACACCTTC. Its protein product is CASSDNSYGYTF.

The rearrangement joins TRBV5-1 to TRBJ2-3; 9 bases fit TRBD2. Unmatched junction bases numbered 6, after V lost 3 bases and J lost 4 bases. Germline V lookup: CDR1 SGHRS, CDR2 YFSETQ. The length of the CDR3 is 15 residues. CDR3 region: CASSSSGGRSDTQYF. CDR3 coding DNA: TGCGCCAGCAGCTCCAGCGGGGGGAGGTCAGATACGCAGTATTTT.

The genes are TRBV2 and TRBJ2-2, with 7 bases matching TRBD2. CDR1 and CDR2 (germline): SNHLY, FYNNEI. Unmatched junction bases numbered 1, after V lost 8 bases and J lost 7 bases. CDR3 length equals 11 residues. The CDR3: CASLAGGELFF. The CDR3 bases are TGTGCCAGCTTAGCGGGCGGGGAGCTGTTTTTT.

This chain links TRBV6-5 with TRBJ2-2; D is perhaps TRBD2 (6 bases). CDR3 size: 13 residues. The germline CDR1 and CDR2 sequences are MNHEY and SVGAGI. V was shortened by 8 bases and J by 4 bases, with 11 bases between the two germline ends. CDR3 nucleotide sequence: TGTGCCAGCGGAGGGGTCGGCACCGGGGAGCTGTTTTTT. Its translation is CASGGVGTGELFF.

V usage is TRBV30 and J usage is TRBJ1-1; D is uncertain. Germline V gene lookup returns CDR1 GTSNPN and CDR2 SVGIG (reference sequence). This CDR3 comprises 11 residues. Trimming cost V 2 bases and J 4 bases, with 5 bases left between them. The CDR3 DNA reads as TGTGCCTGGAGTTCCGGCACTGAAGCTTTCTTT. This translates into CAWSSGTEAFF. Together with reference TRBV30 and TRBJ1-1, the CDR3 gives the full variable domain: SQTIHQWPATLVQPVGSPLSLECTVEGTSNPNLYWYRQAAGRGLQLLFYSVGIGQISSEVPQNLSASRPQDRQFILSSKKLLLSDSGFYLCAWSSGTEAFFGQGTRLTVV.

The V gene is TRBV5-4, the J gene TRBJ1-1; 7 bases map to TRBD1. With 2 bases clipped from V and 7 bases from J, the junction kept 11 bases outside the gene matches. In germline, CDR1 is SGHNT, CDR2 YYREEE (reference sequence). The CDR3 extends over 15 amino acids. The CDR3 DNA reads TGTGCCAGCAGCTTAGGGACAGACTTATCACTTGAAGCTTTCTTT. It codes for CASSLGTDLSLEAFF.

J is TRBJ1-3 and V is TRBV2; 9 nucleotides agree with TRBD1. Germline lookup yields CDR1 SNHLY and CDR2 FYNNEI. The CDR3 consists of 13 residues. V shed 6 bases, J shed 4 bases, and the junction held 1 base outside the gene matches. CDR3 sequence: CASRGTGGNTIYF. DNA of the CDR3: TGTGCCAGCAGGGGGACAGGGGGAAACACCATATATTTT.

The chain recombines TRBV19 with TRBJ1-6, with a weak D call TRBD1 (5 bases). V gave up 6 bases and J gave up 2 bases, with 8 bases separating them. The germline V gene has CDR1 LNHDA and CDR2 SQIVND (reference sequence). This CDR3 comprises 14 residues. The CDR3 protein is CASREGPYNSPLHF. In DNA form, the CDR3 reads TGTGCCAGTAGGGAGGGGCCCTATAATTCACCCCTCCACTTT.

CDR3 in amino acids: CASSYAGGPDTQYF. DNA for the CDR3: TGTGCCAGCAGTTACGCGGGGGGGCCAGATACGCAGTATTTT. The rearrangement links TRBV6-2 or TRBV6-3 to TRBJ2-3, with 9 bases that match TRBD2. The CDR3 covers 14 residues. CDR1 and CDR2 (germline): MNHEY, SVGEGT. Trimming removed 2 bases from V and 4 bases from J; junction bases left unmatched: 1.

The genes are TRBV11-2 and TRBJ2-1; 8 nucleotides agree with TRBD2. The CDR3 is 16 residues long. The germline CDR1 and CDR2 sequences are SGHAT and FQNNGV. With 4 bases clipped from V and 8 bases from J, the junction kept 13 bases outside the gene matches. CDR3 in DNA: TGTGCCAGCAGCTCCAAGACGGGGGGGCTGGGAGATGAGCAGTTCTTC. Amino acid sequence: CASSSKTGGLGDEQFF.

This clone was seen just once. The V gene is TRBV10-3, the J gene TRBJ1-5, with 7 bases fitting TRBD1. V lost 0 bases and J lost 3; bases outside the gene matches: 2. Germline assignment: CDR1 ENHRY and CDR2 SYGVKD. This CDR3 has 15 amino acids. The CDR3 loop reads CAISESGTDNQPQHF. The CDR3 DNA sequence: TGTGCCATCAGTGAGTCGGGGACAGACAATCAGCCCCAGCATTTT.

Comment on this clone: Other nucleotide sequences in the sample specify the same CDR3. The gene calls are TRBV5-1 and TRBJ2-7; a possible D gene is TRBD1 (6 bases). Germline CDR1 is SGHRS and CDR2 is YFSETQ. This CDR3 is 12 amino acids long. Deletions cut 2 bases from V and 4 bases from J, with 7 bases between. CDR3 sequence: CASSLTGYEQYF. For the CDR3, the DNA is TGCGCCAGCAGCTTAACAGGGTACGAGCAGTACTTC.

The V gene is TRBV2, the J gene TRBJ2-3; D perhaps matches TRBD2 (6 bases). Germline V gene sequence: CDR1 SNHLY, CDR2 FYNNEI. The CDR3 is made up of 12 amino acids. Trimming took 8 bases from V and 1 from J, leaving 7 bases between them. The CDR3 sequence is CASWRGTDTQYF. Written as DNA, the CDR3 is TGTGCCAGCTGGAGGGGCACAGATACGCAGTATTTT.

This chain connects TRBV20-1 to TRBJ2-7, with a weak D call TRBD2 (6 bases). The CDR3 totals 13 residues. Germline assignment: CDR1 DFQATT and CDR2 SNEGSKA (reference sequence). The V gene lost 3 bases and the J gene lost 3 bases, with 12 bases spanning the gap. CDR3 sequence (DNA): TGCAGTGCTAGTTTGCGGGAACACTACGAGCAGTACTTC. Protein: CSASLREHYEQYF.

This chain joins TRBV12-3 or TRBV12-4 and TRBJ2-7; D is possibly TRBD2 (6 bases). V lost 1 base and J lost 2, with 6 bases in between. The CDR3 runs 13 residues. The CDR3 region is CASSLGRAYEQYF. CDR3 nucleotide sequence: TGTGCCAGCAGTTTAGGGAGGGCCTACGAGCAGTACTTC.

Only a few counts were recorded for this clone. This chain links TRBV11-3 with TRBJ2-1, with TRBD1 identical over 7 bases. Looked up from germline, CDR1 is SGHNT and CDR2 is YENEEA. The V and J ends lost 1 base and 3 bases, in that order; junction bases with no gene match: 3. The CDR3 totals 15 residues. In DNA form, the CDR3 reads TGTGCCAGCAGCTTAGGACAGGGCTTCTACAATGAGCAGTTCTTC. Residues: CASSLGQGFYNEQFF.

The V gene is TRBV5-1, the J gene TRBJ1-4, with D perhaps TRBD1 (5 bases). CDR1 is SGHRS and CDR2 is YFSETQ in the germline V gene. The CDR3 extends over 18 amino acids. Deletions cut 4 bases from V and 0 bases from J, with 19 bases between. The chain's CDR3 is CASSIASGYPATNEKLFF. CDR3 coding DNA: TGCGCCAGCAGCATAGCTTCAGGGTATCCGGCAACTAATGAAAAACTGTTTTTT.

This rearrangement joins TRBV7-8 to TRBJ1-1, with D perhaps matching TRBD1 (5 bases). This CDR3 has 17 residues. Per the germline V gene, CDR1 is SGHVS and CDR2 is FQNEAQ. Deletions cut 5 bases from V and 3 bases from J, with 22 bases between. The DNA of the CDR3 is TGTGCCAGCAGCCCGTTAGGGGCGGGGTTCGGTCACACTGAAGCTTTCTTT. Encoded protein: CASSPLGAGFGHTEAFF. The entire variable domain, with the rest obtained from reference TRBV7-8 and TRBJ1-1, is as follows: GAGVSQSPRYKVAKRGQDVALRCDPISGHVSLFWYQQALGQGPEFLTYFQNEAQLDKSGLPSDRFFAERPEGSVSTLKIQRTQQEDSAVYLCASSPLGAGFGHTEAFFGQGTRLTVV.

This chain joins TRBV6-5 and TRBJ2-7; TRBD1 aligns across 9 bases. CDR1 MNHEY and CDR2 SVGAGI come from the germline V gene. There are 15 residues in the CDR3. The ends lost 8 bases at V and 2 bases at J; junction bases unmatched: 10. CDR3 amino acids: CASQREQGAPYEQYF. The CDR3 DNA reads TGTGCCAGCCAACGAGAACAGGGGGCCCCCTACGAGCAGTACTTC.